The next 30 T cell receptor beta chains were all read from a single sample in a study of cytomegalovirus exposure and HLA in healthy donors. Primers: 60 Vbeta forward and 13 Jbeta reverse. Here immunoSEQ multiplex PCR was the method, and the copy in TCRdb shows in-frame clones only, minus some. The table shows approximately 280,000 clones, with just over 85% occurring only once. What was sequenced was PBMCs. The origin of the receptors is a man aged 35-49 years in good health and CMV-seropositive.

The chain has TRBV19 and TRBJ2-5, with D possibly being TRBD2 (6 bases). The CDR3 has 13 amino acids. V was trimmed by 1 base and J by 7 bases, leaving 10 bases between them. CDR1 and CDR2 (germline): LNHDA, SQIVND (reference sequence). The CDR3 loop reads CASSIADGGTQYF. The CDR3 bases are TGTGCCAGTAGTATAGCCGACGGGGGGACCCAGTACTTC. The variable domain in full, completed from reference TRBV19 and TRBJ2-5, reads DGGITQSPKYLFRKEGQNVTLSCEQNLNHDAMYWYRQDPGQGLRLIYYSQIVNDFQKGDIAEGYSVSREKKESFPLTVTSAQKNPTAFYLCASSIADGGTQYFGPGTRLLVL.

The V gene is TRBV7-9, the J gene TRBJ1-5, with 8 bases aligning to TRBD1. The junction had 11 bases not matched to a gene; V was cut back by 1 base and J by 6 bases. CDR3 length: 17 amino acids. The germline gives CDR1 SEHNR, CDR2 FQNEAQ (reference sequence). CDR3 sequence reads: CASSLGEGQAGSQPQHF. The CDR3 coding sequence is TGTGCCAGCAGCTTAGGTGAGGGACAGGCGGGATCTCAGCCCCAGCATTTT.

This clone appeared a single time. The chain recombines TRBV7-3 with TRBJ2-3; TRBD1 aligns across 10 bases. The length of the CDR3 is 13 residues. J gave up 6 bases and V 5 bases, and 2 bases lay outside the gene matches. The germline V gene encodes CDR1 SGHTA and CDR2 FQGTGA. The CDR3 sequence is CASSTTGGDTQYF. CDR3 nucleotides: TGTGCCAGCAGCACGACAGGGGGCGATACGCAGTATTTT.

This rearrangement joins TRBV6-4 to TRBJ2-5; D possibly corresponds to TRBD2 (5 bases). The CDR3 has 14 amino acids. The V end lost 7 bases, the J end lost 3 bases, and 15 bases lay between the germline ends. Germline CDR1 reads MRHNA; CDR2 reads SNTAGT. Here the CDR3 DNA reads TGTGCCAGCATAAGCGGAACACTAAAAGAGACCCAGTACTTC. Translated: CASISGTLKETQYF.

The gene calls are TRBV7-3 and TRBJ2-3, with 14 bases lining up with TRBD2. The germline gives CDR1 SGHTA, CDR2 FQGTGA. This CDR3 is built from 16 residues. The V segment lost 5 bases and the J segment 4 bases; nucleotides outside the gene matches: 5. CDR3 bases: TGTGCCAGCAGCCCCGGACTAGCGGGAGGTGCAGATACGCAGTATTTT. It translates to CASSPGLAGGADTQYF.

This chain links TRBV6-5 with TRBJ2-3, with 7 nucleotides matching TRBD1. The CDR3 is 14 amino acids. Germline loops: CDR1 MNHEY, CDR2 SVGAGI. V gave up 2 bases and J gave up 6 bases; unmatched junction bases: 5. CDR3 DNA sequence: TGTGCCAGCAGTTACCAGTTCAGGGGGGATACGCAGTATTTT. Protein sequence: CASSYQFRGDTQYF.

This chain joins TRBV5-6 and TRBJ1-2; D is undetermined. This CDR3 has 12 residues. V was trimmed by 4 bases and J by 7 bases, leaving 11 bases between them. Germline CDR1 reads SGHDT; CDR2 reads YYEEEE. DNA of the CDR3: TGTGCCAGCAGCCCCAACACAGTTGGCTACACCTTC. Protein sequence: CASSPNTVGYTF.

The J gene is TRBJ2-5, the V gene TRBV30; TRBD1 aligns across 10 bases. This CDR3 is 15 amino acids long. Trimming cost V 5 bases and J 4 bases; bases outside gene matches: 10. CDR1 is GTSNPN and CDR2 is SVGIG in the germline V gene (reference sequence). CDR3 bases: TGTGCCTGGGACCCGACAGGGGGCAGGCGAGAGACCCAGTACTTC. Its protein is CAWDPTGGRRETQYF.

The chain is built from TRBV19 and TRBJ2-7; D is perhaps TRBD1 (6 bases). The germline gives CDR1 LNHDA, CDR2 SQIVND (reference sequence). The CDR3 has 14 amino acids. Deletions cut 7 bases from V and 6 bases from J, with 19 bases between. The CDR3 nucleotides are TGTGCCAGTAACTCCCGGGACATAAAGGCCGAGCAGTACTTC. Its protein is CASNSRDIKAEQYF.

The chain uses TRBV29-1 and TRBJ2-5, with D possibly matching TRBD1 (6 bases). Germline assignment: CDR1 SQVTM and CDR2 ANQGSEA. The CDR3 contains 16 residues. Trimming shortened V by 0 bases and J by 1 base, and 15 bases separated the two germline ends. CDR3 protein: CSVEEGARGPQETQYF. The CDR3 bases are TGCAGCGTTGAAGAAGGGGCCAGGGGTCCCCAAGAGACCCAGTACTTC.

The chain employs TRBV28 and TRBJ1-5; 10 bases line up with TRBD1. V lost 6 bases to trimming and J lost 6 bases; unmatched junction nucleotides: 8. Germline assignment: CDR1 MDHEN and CDR2 SYDVKM. The CDR3 contains 15 residues. The CDR3 coding sequence is TGTGCCAGCAGGCCACCGGGACAGGGGTCTCAGCCCCAGCATTTT. It specifies CASRPPGQGSQPQHF.

The chain combines TRBV19 with TRBJ2-7, with D perhaps matching TRBD1 (6 bases). Trimming pared 6 bases from V and 6 bases from J, leaving 9 bases between. This CDR3 has 11 amino acids. Germline V gene lookup returns CDR1 LNHDA and CDR2 SQIVND (reference sequence). The CDR3 reads CASSTGLEQYF. The CDR3 nucleotides are TGTGCCAGTAGCACAGGGCTCGAGCAGTACTTC.

The chain joins TRBV6-5 to TRBJ2-5; D may be TRBD2 (6 bases). Matching the DNA end better, TRBJ2-7 makes the J call doubtful. The CDR3 spans 15 residues. Germline V gene lookup returns CDR1 MNHEY and CDR2 SVGAGI. CDR3 sequence reads: CASHRVGGRSYEQYF. CDR3 nucleotide sequence: TGTGCCAGCCATCGGGTCGGGGGACGCTCCTACGAGCAGTACTTC.

This rearrangement joins TRBV5-1 to TRBJ1-2; D is uncertain. V shed 4 bases and J shed 2 bases, with 9 bases lying between them. This CDR3 comprises 13 residues. Germline V gene data show CDR1 as SGHRS and CDR2 as YFSETQ. Written as DNA, the CDR3 is TGCGCCAGCAGCATGGACGGGAACTATGGCTACACCTTC. It encodes CASSMDGNYGYTF. The whole variable domain, remainder taken from reference TRBV5-1 and TRBJ1-2, is KAGVTQTPRYLIKTRGQQVTLSCSPISGHRSVSWYQQTPGQGLQFLFEYFSETQRNKGNFPGRFSGRQFSNSRSEMNVSTLELGDSALYLCASSMDGNYGYTFGSGTRLTVV.

The V gene is TRBV30, the J gene TRBJ1-5, with D hard to call. The V end was cut by 0 bases, the J end by 7 bases, with 19 bases between. CDR3 length equals 16 residues. Germline-derived CDR1 and CDR2 are GTSNPN and SVGIG (reference sequence). Here the CDR3 reads CAWSVPSQASGQPQHF. CDR3 in DNA: TGTGCCTGGAGTGTTCCCAGCCAGGCCTCGGGGCAGCCCCAGCATTTT.

The chain carries TRBV29-1 and TRBJ2-7; D not certain. Germline CDR1 reads SQVTM; CDR2 reads ANQGSEA. V gave up 0 bases and J gave up 4 bases, with 25 bases separating them. CDR3 length: 18 amino acids. CDR3 sequence: CSVEDGHLGTSPPYEQYF. CDR3 coding DNA: TGCAGCGTTGAAGATGGCCATCTAGGCACCTCACCGCCTTACGAGCAGTACTTC.

Comment on this clone: The same CDR3 can be traced to other DNA sequences in this sample. This chain links TRBV27 with TRBJ2-7; perhaps TRBD1 as D (7 bases). The germline CDR1 and CDR2 sequences are MNHEY and SMNVEV (reference sequence). This CDR3 has 14 amino acids. The V and J ends lost 5 bases and 0 bases respectively, with 11 bases between them. The CDR3 DNA follows: TGTGCCAGCAGTCTCCAGGGGGGCTCCTACGAGCAGTACTTC. Residues: CASSLQGGSYEQYF.

The chain carries TRBV4-2 and TRBJ2-1; TRBD2 is a possible D gene (6 bases). Between the trimmed V and J ends, which lost 6 bases and 5 bases, there was a span of 14 bases. The CDR3 contains 14 residues. CDR1 is LGHNA and CDR2 is YNFKEQ in the germline V gene. DNA for the CDR3: TGTGCCAGCAGATCTGGGGACTTCCACAATGAGCAGTTCTTC. This encodes CASRSGDFHNEQFF.

The count of this clone is one. The rearrangement links TRBV5-1 to TRBJ2-6; no clear D. Germline CDR1 is SGHRS and CDR2 is YFSETQ. The V and J ends lost 0 bases and 2 bases respectively, with 9 bases between them. This CDR3 region has 16 residues. The CDR3 loop is CASSLAWLAGANVLTF. CDR3 in DNA: TGCGCCAGCAGCTTGGCCTGGCTAGCTGGGGCCAACGTCCTGACTTTC. The full variable domain, with the rest looked up from reference TRBV5-1 and TRBJ2-6, is KAGVTQTPRYLIKTRGQQVTLSCSPISGHRSVSWYQQTPGQGLQFLFEYFSETQRNKGNFPGRFSGRQFSNSRSEMNVSTLELGDSALYLCASSLAWLAGANVLTFGAGSRLTVL.

The chain links TRBV7-2 to TRBJ1-1; TRBD1 aligns across 7 bases. Germline CDR1 SGHTA, CDR2 FQGNSA. V lost 5 bases to trimming and J lost 3 bases; unmatched junction nucleotides: 9. The CDR3 is made up of 15 amino acids. The CDR3 here is CASSIRTGMYTEAFF. The CDR3 coding sequence is TGTGCCAGCAGCATTAGGACAGGAATGTACACTGAAGCTTTCTTT.

The sample holds a few counts of this clone. The genes are TRBV27 and TRBJ1-1; D call uncertain. V dropped 9 bases and J dropped 0 bases, with 11 bases sitting between them. The CDR3 covers 13 residues. CDR1 is MNHEY and CDR2 is SMNVEV in the germline V gene (reference sequence). The CDR3 bases are TGTGCCAGTACCTCCAGAATGAACACTGAAGCTTTCTTT. Translation: CASTSRMNTEAFF.

This clone was seen once. The V call is TRBV19, the J call TRBJ1-2; 10 positions match TRBD1. CDR1 and CDR2 from the germline V gene are LNHDA and SQIVND (reference sequence). V shed 6 bases, J shed 6 bases, and the junction held 4 bases outside the gene matches. The CDR3 is made up of 13 amino acids. CDR3 sequence: CASRLTGGDGYTF. Written as DNA, the CDR3 is TGTGCCAGTAGGCTGACAGGGGGCGATGGCTACACCTTC.

This clone has just one count. V gene TRBV4-3 combines with J gene TRBJ2-4; D might be TRBD2 (6 bases). The V gene lost 0 bases and the J gene lost 5 bases, with 8 bases spanning the gap. The CDR3 extends over 14 amino acids. Germline V gene sequence: CDR1 LGHNA, CDR2 YSLEER. The CDR3 here is CASSQELAQNIQYF. The CDR3 nucleotides are TGCGCCAGCAGCCAAGAACTAGCTCAAAACATTCAGTACTTC.

This chain connects TRBV19 to TRBJ1-2, with a weak D call TRBD1 (6 bases). The V and J ends lost 7 bases and 8 bases respectively, with 23 bases between them. The CDR3 runs to 15 residues. Germline V gives CDR1 LNHDA, CDR2 SQIVND (reference sequence). CDR3 loop: CASTYEEQGEYGYTF. DNA for the CDR3: TGTGCCAGTACCTACGAGGAACAGGGAGAATACGGCTACACCTTC.

The V call is TRBV11-2, the J call TRBJ2-1; D call uncertain. From germline, CDR1 is SGHAT and CDR2 FQNNGV. The germline V and J ends were trimmed by 0 bases and 2 bases, with 11 bases remaining between them. The CDR3 length is 16 residues. The CDR3 DNA reads as TGTGCCAGCAGCTTAGAAGCACGGGTAGCCTACAATGAGCAGTTCTTC. It codes for CASSLEARVAYNEQFF. Full variable domain (missing parts from reference TRBV11-2 and TRBJ2-1): EAGVAQSPRYKIIEKRQSVAFWCNPISGHATLYWYQQILGQGPKLLIQFQNNGVVDDSQLPKDRFSAERLKGVDSTLKIQPAKLEDSAVYLCASSLEARVAYNEQFFGPGTRLTVL.

The gene calls are TRBV29-1 and TRBJ2-2, with TRBD1 matching over 8 bases. Germline loops: CDR1 SQVTM, CDR2 ANQGSEA. The CDR3 contains 15 residues. Trimming at V came to 2 bases and at J to 2 bases, leaving 4 bases not matched to a gene. The CDR3 here is CSVERQGANTGELFF. The CDR3 DNA follows: TGCAGCGTTGAAAGGCAGGGGGCTAACACCGGGGAGCTGTTTTTT.

The V gene is TRBV5-1, the J gene TRBJ2-7; D gene uncertain. V lost 0 bases, J lost 6 bases, and 10 bases lay in between. Germline CDR1 SGHRS, CDR2 YFSETQ. The CDR3 contains 13 residues. The CDR3: CASSLVQESEQYF. As DNA, the CDR3 is TGCGCCAGCAGCTTGGTGCAGGAAAGCGAGCAGTACTTC. The full variable domain, with the rest looked up from reference TRBV5-1 and TRBJ2-7, is KAGVTQTPRYLIKTRGQQVTLSCSPISGHRSVSWYQQTPGQGLQFLFEYFSETQRNKGNFPGRFSGRQFSNSRSEMNVSTLELGDSALYLCASSLVQESEQYFGPGTRLTVT.

In DNA form, the CDR3 reads TGTGCCAGCAGCCCTAGGGGGGTCTCAGGGGGAGAGACCCAGTACTTC. It encodes CASSPRGVSGGETQYF. This sequence joins TRBV28 and TRBJ2-5, with D possibly being TRBD1 (7 bases). The CDR3 contains 16 residues. The ends were cut back, 6 bases at V and 4 bases at J, with 21 bases in the middle. The V gene's germline CDR1 is MDHEN and CDR2 SYDVKM.

The gene calls are TRBV7-2 and TRBJ1-2; 7 nucleotides match TRBD1. This CDR3 spans 11 amino acids. Looked up from germline, CDR1 is SGHTA and CDR2 is FQGNSA. V was pared by 5 bases and J by 10 bases, with 4 bases of the junction left unmatched. DNA for the CDR3: TGTGCCAGCAGCGACAGGGTGCTCTACACCTTC. Protein sequence: CASSDRVLYTF.

The rearrangement links TRBV7-2 to TRBJ2-3, with 10 bases fitting TRBD2. Losses at the gene ends were 0 bases for V and 4 bases for J; bases not matched to a gene: 22. CDR1 and CDR2 from the germline V gene are SGHTA and FQGNSA. The length of the CDR3 is 22 residues. CDR3 sequence (DNA): TGTGCCAGCAGCTTAGCAGTACTAGCGGGAAACGGGGGGATGGGACACGCAGATACGCAGTATTTT. Its translation is CASSLAVLAGNGGMGHADTQYF.